This TCR beta chain appears in the sequencing data of a study of shared clonotypes between healthy human individuals. Germline V lookup: CDR1 MGHDK, CDR2 SYGVNS. Trimming cost V 10 bases and J 4 bases, with 16 bases left between them. This CDR3 is built from 14 residues. Data came from immunoSEQ multiplex PCR; TCRdb stores just in-frame clones and leaves some out. Found here are some 2.3 million clones, over 85% of them singletons; the top ten hold about 0.37%. The sequence derives from a young man in good health. Some clones in this sample may be carry-over from other donors' samples. Sequenced material: naive CD4+ T cells from PBMCs. Subset meaning: CD45RA+ positively selected. This sequence joins TRBV25-1 and TRBJ2-2; D is possibly TRBD1 (6 bases). CDR3 DNA: TGTGCCAACAGGTTCTTGGGGGCCACCGGGGAGCTGTTTTTT. It codes for CANRFLGATGELFF. Full variable domain (remainder filled in from reference TRBV25-1 and TRBJ2-2): EADIYQTPRYLVIGTGKKITLECSQTMGHDKMYWYQQDPGMELHLIHYSYGVNSTEKGDLSSESTVSRIRTEHFPLTLESARPSHTSQYLCANRFLGATGELFFGEGSRLTVL.